These 25 T cell receptor beta chains were all obtained from the same sample, sequenced in a study of cytomegalovirus exposure and HLA in healthy donors (TCRdb year 2017). The library was built by means of the immunoSEQ multiplex PCR assay. For the multiplex PCR, a mixture combining 60 forward primers for TCR Vbeta segments and 13 reverse primers for TCR Jbeta segments was used. TCRdb's version of the immuneACCESS table is confined to in-frame rearrangements and falls short of the full clone set. An unresolved V gene accounts for under half of the shortfall where checked; the remainder is of unknown origin. The sample table contains 270,000 or so clones; only one count was recorded for around 90% of them. About 1.7% of the sample comes from the top ten. Sequencing input: PBMCs. These receptors were obtained from a girl aged 2-10 years in good health and CMV-seronegative.

This clone was seen a handful of times. V gene TRBV6-5 combines with J gene TRBJ2-7; 8 nucleotides agree with TRBD2. V lost 7 bases and J lost 3; bases outside the gene matches: 8. The CDR3 runs 14 residues. In germline, CDR1 is MNHEY, CDR2 SVGAGI. The CDR3 loop is CASNGYSGVYEQYF. The DNA for the CDR3 is TGTGCCAGCAATGGTTATAGCGGGGTCTACGAGCAGTACTTC.

This sequence joins TRBV28 and TRBJ1-5, with 8 bases that match TRBD1. Germline V lookup: CDR1 MDHEN, CDR2 SYDVKM. Trimming at V came to 6 bases and at J to 2 bases, leaving 12 bases not matched to a gene. The length of the CDR3 is 17 residues. The DNA of the CDR3 is TGTGCCAGCAGACCCGACAGGGGCGAGGGCCGCAATCAGCCCCAGCATTTT. It specifies CASRPDRGEGRNQPQHF. Based on the CDR3 plus reference TRBV28 and TRBJ1-5, the full variable domain is DVKVTQSSRYLVKRTGEKVFLECVQDMDHENMFWYRQDPGLGLRLIYFSYDVKMKEKGDIPEGYSVSREKKERFSLILESASTNQTSMYLCASRPDRGEGRNQPQHFGDGTRLSIL.

This chain connects TRBV28 to TRBJ1-6; TRBD1 matches at 7 bases. CDR3 length equals 14 residues. In germline, CDR1 is MDHEN, CDR2 SYDVKM. The V gene end was trimmed by 6 bases and the J gene end by 7 bases; junction bases not matched to a gene: 6. The CDR3 spells CASSRDSTNSPLHF. The CDR3 region has the DNA TGTGCCAGCAGCCGGGACAGTACCAATTCACCCCTCCACTTT.

The chain employs TRBV6-6 and TRBJ1-4; TRBD1 aligns across 7 bases. CDR1 is MNHNY, CDR2 SVGAGI, per germline (reference sequence). This CDR3 spans 15 amino acids. V lost 4 bases to trimming and J lost 7 bases; unmatched junction nucleotides: 9. The CDR3 nucleotides are TGTGCCAGCAGTTCACGACAGGGCCTGATTGAAAAACTGTTTTTT. Translation: CASSSRQGLIEKLFF.

This rearrangement joins TRBV6-5 to TRBJ1-3, with unresolved D. Between the trimmed V and J ends, which lost 6 bases and 2 bases, there was a span of 14 bases. CDR3 length equals 15 residues. Germline-derived CDR1 and CDR2 are MNHEY and SVGAGI. The CDR3 DNA reads as TGTGCCAGCAGCCCGGTTCCCACTACTGGAAACACCATATATTTT. It codes for CASSPVPTTGNTIYF.

Concerning this clone: Sequence at one end of the junction differs from germline and may be a read error. V and J are TRBV7-2 and TRBJ2-1; D gene unclear. Looked up from germline, CDR1 is SGHTA and CDR2 is FQGNSA. This CDR3 region has 11 residues. In nucleotides, the CDR3 is TGTGCCAGCAGCTTCTACCATGAGCAGTTCTTC. This translates into CASSFYHEQFF.

The rearrangement links TRBV5-4 to TRBJ2-2, with 9 nucleotides matching TRBD2. The germline V gene has CDR1 SGHNT and CDR2 YYREEE (reference sequence). V lost 1 base to trimming and J lost 8 bases; unmatched junction nucleotides: 3. CDR3 size: 14 residues. CDR3 amino acids: CASSLPSGTGELFF. The CDR3 bases are TGTGCCAGCAGCTTGCCTAGCGGGACGGGGGAGCTGTTTTTT.

V usage is TRBV6-5 and J usage is TRBJ2-7; 7 nucleotides match TRBD1. This CDR3 is built from 13 residues. J gave up 2 bases and V 6 bases, and 4 bases lay outside the gene matches. Germline assignment: CDR1 MNHEY and CDR2 SVGAGI. CDR3 sequence reads: CASRKGQTYEQYF. CDR3 in DNA: TGTGCCAGCAGGAAGGGACAGACCTACGAGCAGTACTTC.

This clone came up once. This chain connects TRBV6-1 to TRBJ1-6; perhaps TRBD1 as D (5 bases). The germline V gene encodes CDR1 MNHNS and CDR2 SASEGT. The CDR3 has 13 amino acids. The germline V and J ends were trimmed by 2 bases and 13 bases, with 12 bases remaining between them. The CDR3 sequence: CASSESRGIPLHF. The CDR3 DNA is TGTGCCAGCAGTGAATCGCGGGGGATTCCCCTCCACTTT.

The chain couples TRBV4-1 to TRBJ1-5; the D gene is possibly TRBD1 (5 bases). V was cut by 1 base and J by 3 bases, with 10 bases left in between. Germline V gene sequence: CDR1 MGHRA, CDR2 YSYEKL. CDR3 length equals 15 residues. The CDR3 reads CASSQVGAPNQPQHF. The CDR3 DNA reads as TGCGCCAGCAGCCAAGTTGGGGCGCCCAATCAGCCCCAGCATTTT.

The chain employs TRBV6-5 and TRBJ1-4; TRBD1 matches 9 bases. This CDR3 region has 14 residues. J lost 4 bases, V lost 4 bases, and 1 base had no gene match. Germline loops: CDR1 MNHEY, CDR2 SVGAGI. CDR3 sequence reads: CASSWGQGNEKLFF. The CDR3 DNA follows: TGTGCCAGCAGTTGGGGACAGGGTAATGAAAAACTGTTTTTT.

J is TRBJ2-1 and V is TRBV4-1, with 7 positions matching TRBD2. V was pared by 2 bases and J by 2 bases, with 6 bases of the junction left unmatched. The CDR3 is 16 amino acids. Germline V gene sequence: CDR1 MGHRA, CDR2 YSYEKL. CDR3 sequence (DNA): TGCGCCAGCAGCCAACTCGAAGCGGGGACCTACAATGAGCAGTTCTTC. Its translation is CASSQLEAGTYNEQFF.

The sample holds one count of this clone. V gene TRBV7-9 combines with J gene TRBJ1-5, with unresolved D. V lost 5 bases to trimming and J lost 0 bases, with 17 bases between them. The CDR3 covers 17 residues. In germline, CDR1 is SEHNR, CDR2 FQNEAQ (reference sequence). The CDR3 nucleotides are TGTGCCAGCAGCCCACCCCGGAGTAAGTATAGCAATCAGCCCCAGCATTTT. Translation gives CASSPPRSKYSNQPQHF. The full variable domain, in which reference TRBV7-9 and TRBJ1-5 provide the parts outside the CDR3, is DTGVSQNPRHKITKRGQNVTFRCDPISEHNRLYWYRQTLGQGPEFLTYFQNEAQLEKSRLLSDRFSAERPKGSFSTLEIQRTEQGDSAMYLCASSPPRSKYSNQPQHFGDGTRLSIL.

This chain connects TRBV4-1 to TRBJ2-1; 9 nucleotides match TRBD2. V shed 6 bases, J shed 10 bases, and the junction held 7 bases outside the gene matches. Germline CDR1 and CDR2: MGHRA and YSYEKL. The CDR3 covers 13 residues. The DNA of the CDR3 is TGCGCCAGCAGTCGCGGGGGGGGGCGAGAGCAGTTCTTC. As protein: CASSRGGGREQFF.

This chain uses TRBV11-2 with TRBJ2-2; the D is unclear. This CDR3 region has 12 residues. Germline V gives CDR1 SGHAT, CDR2 FQNNGV. Trimming pared 7 bases from V and 7 bases from J, leaving 10 bases between. The CDR3 loop is CASNPGIGELFF. CDR3 sequence (DNA): TGTGCCAGCAATCCAGGTATCGGGGAGCTGTTTTTT.

The rearrangement links TRBV6-5 to TRBJ1-5; the D gene is possibly TRBD1 (6 bases). This CDR3 is 16 amino acids long. Trimming pared 2 bases from V and 7 bases from J, leaving 18 bases between. Germline CDR1 and CDR2: MNHEY and SVGAGI. Here the CDR3 reads CASSYRDIRLAQPQHF. DNA for the CDR3: TGTGCCAGCAGTTACCGGGACATTCGGTTAGCGCAGCCCCAGCATTTT.

The V gene is TRBV9, the J gene TRBJ2-3, with D perhaps matching TRBD1 (5 bases). Deletions cut 0 bases from V and 4 bases from J, with 6 bases between. Germline-derived CDR1 and CDR2 are SGDLS and YYNGEE. The CDR3 runs to 13 residues. This CDR3 reads CASSVAQADTQYF. CDR3 bases: TGTGCCAGCAGCGTAGCACAGGCAGATACGCAGTATTTT.

The chain combines TRBV14 with TRBJ2-5, with D perhaps TRBD2 (5 bases). This CDR3 region has 15 residues. V lost 0 bases to trimming and J lost 4 bases, with 12 bases between them. Germline V CDR1 and CDR2: SGHDN, FVKESK. The CDR3 DNA sequence: TGTGCCAGCAGCCAAGATCGGGGAGTTGGAGAGACCCAGTACTTC. This gives the protein CASSQDRGVGETQYF.

The chain has TRBV4-1 and TRBJ1-1; D call uncertain. Deletions cut 1 base from V and 4 bases from J, with 10 bases between. CDR3 length: 14 amino acids. Germline V lookup: CDR1 MGHRA, CDR2 YSYEKL. CDR3 DNA: TGCGCCAGCAGCCAAGGACCCCGCGGCACTGAAGCTTTCTTT. It translates to CASSQGPRGTEAFF.

The chain has TRBV5-4 and TRBJ2-3; possibly TRBD1 for D (5 bases). Trimming shortened V by 0 bases and J by 0 bases, and 8 bases separated the two germline ends. Germline V gene data show CDR1 as SGHNT and CDR2 as YYREEE (reference sequence). The CDR3 contains 15 residues. The CDR3 loop reads CASSLEGASTDTQYF. Written as DNA, the CDR3 is TGTGCCAGCAGCTTGGAAGGGGCCAGCACAGATACGCAGTATTTT.

V gene TRBV27 combines with J gene TRBJ1-2; D gene unclear. V was shortened by 7 bases and J by 3 bases, with 21 bases between the two germline ends. This CDR3 spans 16 amino acids. The germline gives CDR1 MNHEY, CDR2 SMNVEV (reference sequence). The CDR3 DNA sequence: TGTGCCAGCAAATTCAGCGGGGAACACTGGGACTATGGCTACACCTTC. This encodes CASKFSGEHWDYGYTF.

The rearrangement joins TRBV30 to TRBJ1-5; a weak D match, TRBD1 (6 bases). This CDR3 has 15 amino acids. V shed 2 bases and J shed 0 bases, with 11 bases lying between them. Germline V CDR1 and CDR2: GTSNPN, SVGIG (reference sequence). CDR3 bases: TGTGCCTGGAGTAAAACGACAGGTAGCAATCAGCCCCAGCATTTT. This gives the protein CAWSKTTGSNQPQHF. Complete variable domain (other parts from reference TRBV30 and TRBJ1-5): SQTIHQWPATLVQPVGSPLSLECTVEGTSNPNLYWYRQAAGRGLQLLFYSVGIGQISSEVPQNLSASRPQDRQFILSSKKLLLSDSGFYLCAWSKTTGSNQPQHFGDGTRLSIL.

This chain links TRBV2 with TRBJ2-5; a weak D match, TRBD2 (6 bases). This CDR3 comprises 11 residues. Germline V gene sequence: CDR1 SNHLY, CDR2 FYNNEI. Trimming removed 7 bases from V and 3 bases from J, with 6 bases in between. The CDR3 DNA is TGTGCCAGCAAGCGGGAAGAGACCCAGTACTTC. Encoded protein: CASKREETQYF.

The chain combines TRBV9 with TRBJ2-1; D is unclear. Deletions cut 0 bases from V and 3 bases from J, with 10 bases between. The germline V gene has CDR1 SGDLS and CDR2 YYNGEE. The CDR3 has 15 residues. The CDR3 reads CASSVGLGRYNEQFF. CDR3 in DNA: TGTGCCAGCAGCGTAGGGCTGGGCCGCTACAATGAGCAGTTCTTC.

V is TRBV6-5 and J is TRBJ2-3; TRBD2 matches at 9 bases. V was pared by 4 bases and J by 3 bases, with 8 bases of the junction left unmatched. CDR1 MNHEY and CDR2 SVGAGI come from the germline V gene. The CDR3 consists of 16 residues. CDR3 amino acids: CASSSLSGGLTDTQYF. In DNA, the CDR3 is TGTGCCAGCAGTTCCCTGAGCGGGGGGCTGACAGATACGCAGTATTTT.